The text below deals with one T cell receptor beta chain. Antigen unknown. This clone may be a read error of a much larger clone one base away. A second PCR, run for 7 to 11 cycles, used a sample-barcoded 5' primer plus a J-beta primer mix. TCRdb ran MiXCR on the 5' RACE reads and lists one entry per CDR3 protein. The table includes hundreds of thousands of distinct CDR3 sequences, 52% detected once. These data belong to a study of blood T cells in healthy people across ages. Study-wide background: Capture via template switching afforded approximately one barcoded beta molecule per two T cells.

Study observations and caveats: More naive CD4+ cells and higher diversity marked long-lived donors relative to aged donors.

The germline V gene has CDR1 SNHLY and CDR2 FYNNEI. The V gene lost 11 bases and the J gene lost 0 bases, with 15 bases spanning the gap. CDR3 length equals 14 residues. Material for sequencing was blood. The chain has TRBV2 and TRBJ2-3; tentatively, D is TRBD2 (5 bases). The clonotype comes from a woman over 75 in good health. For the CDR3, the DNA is TGTGCCGCCCGGGCGGGCTCTAGCACAGATACGCAGTATTTT. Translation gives CAARAGSSTDTQYF. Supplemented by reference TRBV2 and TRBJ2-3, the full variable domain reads EPEVTQTPSHQVTQMGQEVILRCVPISNHLYFYWYRQILGQKVEFLVSFYNNEISEKSEIFDDQFSVERPDGSNFTLKIRSTKLEDSAMYFCAARAGSSTDTQYFGPGTRLTVL.